A selection of T cell receptor beta chains follows, all from one sample in a study of CDR3 diversity in severe acne. One entry per CDR3 protein results from TCRdb running MiXCR on the PCR reads. The sample shows around 85,000 distinct CDR3 sequences, about half of them seen only once. Sequenced material: blood. Source of these receptors: a male donor with severe acne vulgaris. The CDR3 runs from the conserved cysteine through the conserved F or W. The D gene is left open where the match is weak. Clone sizes are given selectively: once, few, many, or a class where the clone is expanded.

D gene: .; clone size: .; V gene: TRBV6-2/TRBV6-3; J gene: TRBJ2-3; CDR3 protein: CASSYAGATDTQYF; CDR3 DNA: TGTGCCAGCAGTTACGCGGGGGCCACAGATACGCAGTATTTT
D gene: TRBD2; clone size: many; V gene: TRBV19; J gene: TRBJ2-1; CDR3 protein: CASSISGLAGVPEQFF; CDR3 DNA: TGTGCCAGTAGTATTTCCGGACTAGCCGGAGTCCCTGAGCAGTTCTTC
D gene: .; clone size: .; V gene: TRBV11-2; J gene: TRBJ2-7; CDR3 protein: CASSLDRRGSYEQYF; CDR3 DNA: TGTGCCAGCAGCTTAGATCGTCGGGGATCCTACGAGCAGTACTTC
D gene: .; clone size: .; V gene: TRBV12-3/TRBV12-4; J gene: TRBJ2-3; CDR3 protein: CASSWDNEQYF; CDR3 DNA: TGTGCCAGCAGTTGGGACAATGAGCAGTATTTT
D gene: TRBD2; clone size: .; V gene: TRBV24-1; J gene: TRBJ2-2; CDR3 protein: CATGTSAGELFF; CDR3 DNA: TGTGCGACCGGGACTAGCGCCGGGGAGCTGTTTTTT
D gene: TRBD1; clone size: .; V gene: TRBV28; J gene: TRBJ2-7; CDR3 protein: CATADRGYEQYF; CDR3 DNA: TGTGCCACCGCCGACAGGGGCTACGAGCAGTACTTC
D gene: .; clone size: few; V gene: TRBV29-1; J gene: TRBJ1-2; CDR3 protein: CSVEVQGANYGYTF; CDR3 DNA: TGCAGCGTTGAAGTGCAGGGCGCTAACTATGGCTACACCTTC
D gene: .; clone size: few; V gene: TRBV15; J gene: TRBJ1-2; CDR3 protein: CATSSGGDNYGYTF; CDR3 DNA: TGTGCCACCAGCAGCGGGGGGGATAACTATGGCTACACCTTC
D gene: .; clone size: .; V gene: TRBV24-1; J gene: TRBJ1-4; CDR3 protein: CATSDLAEKLFF; CDR3 DNA: TGTGCCACCAGTGATTTGGCGGAAAAACTGTTTTTT
D gene: .; clone size: few; V gene: TRBV20-1; J gene: TRBJ2-7; CDR3 protein: CSARDLSEGYEQYF; CDR3 DNA: TGCAGTGCTAGAGATCTTTCGGAGGGCTACGAGCAGTACTTC
D gene: .; clone size: .; V gene: TRBV11-1; J gene: TRBJ1-2; CDR3 protein: CASSLSPVVGYDYGYTF; CDR3 DNA: TGTGCCAGCAGCTTATCACCCGTGGTGGGGTATGACTATGGCTACACCTTC
D gene: .; clone size: many; V gene: TRBV7-9; J gene: TRBJ1-4; CDR3 protein: CASSSALFEKLFF; CDR3 DNA: TGTGCCAGCAGCTCTGCCCTATTTGAAAAACTGTTTTTT
D gene: .; clone size: few; V gene: TRBV11-2; J gene: TRBJ2-2; CDR3 protein: CASSINENTGELFF; CDR3 DNA: TGTGCCAGCAGCATCAACGAGAACACCGGGGAGCTGTTTTTT
D gene: TRBD2; clone size: .; V gene: TRBV7-6; J gene: TRBJ2-7; CDR3 protein: CASSLGTSLYEQYF; CDR3 DNA: TGTGCCAGCAGCTTAGGGACTAGCCTCTACGAGCAGTACTTC
D gene: TRBD1; clone size: once; V gene: TRBV12-3/TRBV12-4; J gene: TRBJ1-2; CDR3 protein: CASGPDRLNYGYTF; CDR3 DNA: TGTGCCAGCGGTCCGGACAGGCTTAACTATGGCTACACCTTC
D gene: TRBD2; clone size: .; V gene: TRBV15; J gene: TRBJ2-1; CDR3 protein: CATRTSGEGFYDEQFF; CDR3 DNA: TGTGCCACGAGAACTAGCGGCGAGGGATTTTACGATGAGCAGTTCTTC
D gene: TRBD1; clone size: .; V gene: TRBV12-3/TRBV12-4; J gene: TRBJ2-5; CDR3 protein: CASSRTGIADQETQYF; CDR3 DNA: TGTGCCAGCAGTCGGACAGGGATTGCCGACCAAGAGACCCAGTACTTC
D gene: TRBD1; clone size: .; V gene: TRBV6-5; J gene: TRBJ1-1; CDR3 protein: CASSRDRDFDEAFF; CDR3 DNA: TGTGCCAGCAGTCGAGACAGGGATTTTGATGAAGCTTTCTTT
D gene: .; clone size: few; V gene: TRBV10-3; J gene: TRBJ2-7; CDR3 protein: CAISAADTYEQYF; CDR3 DNA: TGTGCCATCAGTGCGGCAGACACCTACGAGCAGTACTTC
D gene: .; clone size: few; V gene: TRBV28; J gene: TRBJ2-5; CDR3 protein: CASSLTGVAQYF; CDR3 DNA: TGTGCCAGCAGTTTAACGGGAGTAGCCCAGTACTTC
D gene: .; clone size: many; V gene: TRBV5-4; J gene: TRBJ1-1; CDR3 protein: CASSWAGEAFF; CDR3 DNA: TGTGCCAGCAGTTGGGCGGGGGAAGCTTTCTTT
D gene: TRBD2; clone size: .; V gene: TRBV4-1; J gene: TRBJ2-7; CDR3 protein: CATAPGTSSYEQYF; CDR3 DNA: TGCGCCACTGCGCCCGGGACTAGCAGCTACGAGCAGTACTTC
D gene: .; clone size: many; V gene: TRBV7-6; J gene: TRBJ2-1; CDR3 protein: CASSLGGSGLYNEQFF; CDR3 DNA: TGTGCCAGCAGCTTAGGAGGGTCGGGCCTCTACAATGAGCAGTTCTTC
D gene: .; clone size: many; V gene: TRBV11-2; J gene: TRBJ2-7; CDR3 protein: CASSLVGYEQYF; CDR3 DNA: TGTGCCAGCAGCTTAGTAGGGTACGAGCAGTACTTC